What follows are 18 T cell receptor beta chains derived from one specimen sequenced in a study of T cell repertoires in cytomegalovirus infection (dated by TCRdb to about 2019). TCRdb lists the instrument as Illumina HiSeq 1500. Using fastp trimming at Q25 and MiXCR clonotype assembly, TCRdb reanalyzed the public sequencing data and kept in-frame beta chains. Each record represents a unique CDR3 protein, reported with the most common genes and DNA among its rows. The sample has 150,000 to 200,000 distinct CDR3 sequences on record, roughly a fifth of them singletons. 2.5% to 3% of the sample lies in the top ten. Sequences were obtained from PBMCs. The receptors here all came from a human donor in good health (CMV status not recorded). Some clones in this sample may be carry-over from other donors' samples.

This clonotype came up many times. The chain uses TRBV28 and TRBJ2-5; no firm D call. The CDR3 spans 14 residues. Deletions cut 4 bases from V and 5 bases from J, with 14 bases between. The germline V gene encodes CDR1 MDHEN and CDR2 SYDVKM. CDR3 sequence reads: CASSSARIPETQYF. In DNA form, the CDR3 reads TGTGCCAGCAGTTCGGCTCGCATCCCGGAGACCCAGTACTTC.

As regards this clonotype: Possible read error: a much larger clone is one base away. The chain couples TRBV7-2 to TRBJ1-6; D remains unclear. Germline CDR1 reads SGHTA; CDR2 reads FQGNSA. The CDR3 is 17 amino acids. The CDR3 sequence: CASSYPPKSSYDSPLHF. Written as DNA, the CDR3 is TGTGCCAGCAGCTATCCACCAAAAAGCTCCTATGATTCACCCCTCCACTTT.

The genes are TRBV12-3 or TRBV12-4 and TRBJ1-1; 9 bases align to TRBD1. CDR3 length: 14 amino acids. After removal of 6 bases from V and 0 bases from J, the junction contained 2 bases not matched to a gene. The CDR3 coding sequence is TGTGCCAGCAGGGGACAGGGAGTGAACACTGAAGCTTTCTTT. It specifies CASRGQGVNTEAFF.

V and J are TRBV27 and TRBJ2-5, with 10 positions matching TRBD1. The germline gives CDR1 MNHEY, CDR2 SMNVEV (reference sequence). The V segment lost 5 bases and the J segment 4 bases; nucleotides outside the gene matches: 4. The CDR3 covers 14 residues. CDR3 loop: CASSEGQGVETQYF. CDR3 DNA sequence: TGTGCCAGCAGTGAAGGACAGGGGGTAGAGACCCAGTACTTC.

This chain joins TRBV28 and TRBJ1-2; the D gene is possibly TRBD1 (6 bases). The CDR3 is 13 amino acids. The germline gives CDR1 MDHEN, CDR2 SYDVKM. V gave up 11 bases and J gave up 4 bases, with 17 bases separating them. Here the CDR3 DNA reads TGTGCCTGGTCGGGGGCCCTGTCCTATGGCTACACCTTC. Translating it yields CAWSGALSYGYTF.

This clonotype came up a few times. The rearrangement uses TRBV7-9 and TRBJ2-7; no clear D. CDR1 is SEHNR, CDR2 FQNEAQ, per germline (reference sequence). The V end lost 5 bases, the J end lost 2 bases, and 19 bases lay between the germline ends. CDR3 length equals 16 residues. The CDR3 loop reads CASSHHRRRDPYEQYF. The CDR3 region has the DNA TGTGCCAGCAGCCACCATCGAAGACGAGACCCCTACGAGCAGTACTTC.

This clonotype was observed a handful of times. The chain couples TRBV4-3 to TRBJ2-5, with D hard to call. This CDR3 has 15 residues. The V end lost 0 bases, the J end lost 7 bases, and 15 bases lay between the germline ends. CDR1 is LGHNA, CDR2 YSLEER, per germline. The CDR3 region has the DNA TGCGCCAGCAGCCAAGATTTTGGACCGGTGGGGACCCAGTACTTC. It is translated as CASSQDFGPVGTQYF.

The chain recombines TRBV11-2 with TRBJ1-2; 8 bases fit TRBD1. With V trimmed by 4 bases and J by 2 bases, 9 bases remained unmatched. Germline V gives CDR1 SGHAT, CDR2 FQNNGV. This CDR3 spans 16 amino acids. CDR3 DNA: TGTGCCAGCAGCTCTACCAGGACAGGGCGGAACTATGGCTACACCTTC. Translated: CASSSTRTGRNYGYTF.

This clonotype was recorded at least ten times. The chain is built from TRBV12-3 or TRBV12-4 and TRBJ2-1; D is uncertain. The V and J ends lost 2 bases and 10 bases respectively, with 9 bases between them. The CDR3 has 12 amino acids. CDR3 nucleotides: TGTGCCAGCAGTTTAATCATACGAGAGCAGTTCTTC. Protein sequence: CASSLIIREQFF.

This clonotype was seen ten or more times. In DNA form, the CDR3 reads TGTGCCAGCAGCCCAGAGAGGGGGGATACGCAGTATTTT. It translates to CASSPERGDTQYF. The rearrangement joins TRBV6-1 to TRBJ2-3; D is possibly TRBD1 (6 bases). The CDR3 is 13 amino acids. V lost 6 bases to trimming and J lost 6 bases, with 13 bases between them. Germline values: CDR1 MNHNS, CDR2 SASEGT.

The chain couples TRBV19 to TRBJ1-1; D may be TRBD1 (6 bases). This CDR3 has 14 amino acids. Deletions cut 7 bases from V and 0 bases from J, with 12 bases between. Germline CDR1 LNHDA, CDR2 SQIVND (reference sequence). CDR3 region: CASKRSGVNTEAFF. DNA of the CDR3: TGTGCCAGTAAACGTTCAGGGGTGAACACTGAAGCTTTCTTT.

The V and J genes are TRBV6-2 or TRBV6-3 and TRBJ2-1, with TRBD2 matching 14 bases. The CDR3 loop spans 17 amino acids. Germline lookup yields CDR1 MNHEY and CDR2 SVGEGT. With V trimmed by 0 bases and J by 9 bases, 7 bases remained unmatched. In nucleotides, the CDR3 is TGTGCCAGCAGTTACTCAAGACTAGCGGGAGGGTTCGGTGAGCAGTTCTTC. Residues: CASSYSRLAGGFGEQFF.

This clonotype was counted ten times or more. The chain is built from TRBV14 and TRBJ2-3, with D possibly matching TRBD2 (6 bases). V was clipped by 3 bases and J by 2 bases, with 15 bases between them. The CDR3 sequence is 16 residues long. From germline, CDR1 is SGHDN and CDR2 FVKESK. CDR3 coding DNA: TGTGCCAGCAGCCACAGCCCCGGACTAAACACAGATACGCAGTATTTT. This translates into CASSHSPGLNTDTQYF. The entire variable domain, with the rest obtained from reference TRBV14 and TRBJ2-3, is as follows: EAGVTQFPSHSVIEKGQTVTLRCDPISGHDNLYWYRRVMGKEIKFLLHFVKESKQDESGMPNNRFLAERTGGTYSTLKVQPAELEDSGVYFCASSHSPGLNTDTQYFGPGTRLTVL.

This clonotype showed up just a few times. The chain joins TRBV10-3 to TRBJ2-3; TRBD1 agrees at 7 bases. Germline trimming cut 3 bases from V and 5 bases from J; bases unmatched to any gene: 8. The germline gives CDR1 ENHRY, CDR2 SYGVKD. The CDR3 length is 15 residues. This CDR3 is CAISERGQVGDTQYF. The CDR3 nucleotides read TGTGCCATCAGTGAACGCGGACAGGTTGGAGATACGCAGTATTTT.

This clonotype has just a few counts. The V gene is TRBV7-2, the J gene TRBJ2-1, with a tentative D call TRBD1 (5 bases). V lost 3 bases to trimming and J lost 8 bases, with 14 bases between them. This CDR3 contains 14 residues. Germline V gives CDR1 SGHTA, CDR2 FQGNSA. This chain's CDR3 is CASSFRQGLHEQFF. Here the CDR3 DNA reads TGTGCCAGCAGCTTTAGGCAGGGTCTCCATGAGCAGTTCTTC.

This rearrangement joins TRBV29-1 to TRBJ2-1; TRBD1 agrees at 7 bases. The CDR3 is 13 amino acids. Germline lookup yields CDR1 SQVTM and CDR2 ANQGSEA. V was clipped by 6 bases and J by 10 bases; unmatched bases: 12. The CDR3 bases are TGCAGCGTAGAAACGGGACAGAGTGCGGAGCAGTTCTTC. Its translation is CSVETGQSAEQFF.

The J gene is TRBJ2-7, the V gene TRBV11-2, with a tentative D call TRBD2 (6 bases). Per the germline V gene, CDR1 is SGHAT and CDR2 is FQNNGV. Deletions cut 4 bases from V and 0 bases from J, with 10 bases between. This CDR3 region has 14 residues. CDR3: CASSYAGSSYEQYF. The CDR3 coding sequence is TGTGCCAGCAGCTATGCCGGGAGCTCCTACGAGCAGTACTTC.

This clonotype was counted a few times. V is TRBV20-1 and J is TRBJ2-7; perhaps TRBD1 as D (6 bases). Trimming removed 0 bases at V and 0 bases at J, with 12 bases between. CDR3 length: 15 residues. Germline V gene sequence: CDR1 DFQATT, CDR2 SNEGSKA (reference sequence). Written as DNA, the CDR3 is TGCAGTGCTAGAGATCGACAGGTAACCTCCTACGAGCAGTACTTC. It is translated as CSARDRQVTSYEQYF.